A selection of T cell receptor beta chains follows, all from one sample in a study of cytomegalovirus exposure and HLA in healthy donors. Only in-frame clones appear in the TCRdb table, and some are missing; sequencing was by immunoSEQ multiplex PCR. Its table records around 150,000 clones. The sample was PBMCs. The receptors stem from a man aged 30 to 39 in good health and CMV-seronegative. CDR3s include the opening cysteine and the closing phenylalanine or tryptophan. A D gene is named only where the DNA matches it firmly.

TRBV30	TRBJ1-2	NA	11	TGTGCCTGGAGTGTTGGGGCCAGCTACACCTTC	CAWSVGASYTF
TRBV10-1	TRBJ1-4	NA	15	TGCGCCAGCAGCCCTGGTCTAACCGGAGTTGAAAAACTGTTTTTT	CASSPGLTGVEKLFF
TRBV7-4	TRBJ2-7	TRBD1	17	TGTGCCAGCAGCTTAGTCACCCAGGGGGCCATAGAGTACGAGCAGTACTTC	CASSLVTQGAIEYEQYF
TRBV6-5	TRBJ2-3	NA	13	TGTGCCAGCAGAAAACAGGGTACAGATACGCAGTATTTT	CASRKQGTDTQYF
TRBV6-6	TRBJ1-1	NA	15	TGTGCCAGCAGTTACTCAGGGGGTATGAACACTGAAGCTTTCTTT	CASSYSGGMNTEAFF
TRBV6-1	TRBJ1-4	NA	14	TGTGCCAGCAGTGCCGGGACAACTAATGAAAAACTGTTTTTT	CASSAGTTNEKLFF
TRBV5-1	TRBJ2-1	NA	12	TGCGCCAGCAGCATTGGGGGGAATGAGCAGTTCTTC	CASSIGGNEQFF
TRBV6-1	TRBJ1-3	NA	15	TGTGCCAGCAGTAACAGGGATTACTCTGGAAACACCATATATTTT	CASSNRDYSGNTIYF
TRBV5-4	TRBJ1-1	TRBD1	16	TGTGCCAGCAGCACCCCGGACAGGGGGCTTAACACTGAAGCTTTCTTT	CASSTPDRGLNTEAFF
TRBV2	TRBJ1-1	NA	16	TGTGCCAGCGTCTTTGACCGGAGGAGGCTGAACACTGAAGCTTTCTTT	CASVFDRRRLNTEAFF
TRBV6-1	TRBJ1-5	NA	13	TGTGCCAGCTCCTATAGTAGCAATCAGCCCCAGCATTTT	CASSYSSNQPQHF
TRBV5-1	TRBJ1-2	TRBD1	14	TGCGCCAGCAGCTTGCGCGACAGGGAAGACGGCTACACCTTC	CASSLRDREDGYTF
TRBV27	TRBJ1-3	NA	15	TGTGCCAGCAGTCCCGGGGGGACTTCTGGAAACACCATATATTTT	CASSPGGTSGNTIYF
TRBV28	TRBJ1-2	NA	14	TGTGCCAGCAGCCTTGCGAGGGGGAAACATGGCTACACCTTC	CASSLARGKHGYTF
TRBV6-6	TRBJ1-3	TRBD1	15	TGTGCCAGCAGTTATGACAGGGGAGCTGGAAACACCATATATTTT	CASSYDRGAGNTIYF
TRBV10-2	TRBJ2-1	TRBD2	14	TGCGCCAGCAGTGTCAGCGGGGGCGAGGATGAGCAGTTCTTC	CASSVSGGEDEQFF
TRBV18	TRBJ1-4	TRBD1	14	TGTGCCAGCTCACCGGGACAGGGAACTGAAAAACTGTTTTTT	CASSPGQGTEKLFF
TRBV11-1	TRBJ2-6	NA	15	TGTGCCAGCAGCTTAAGCTCCTCTGGGGCCAACGTCCTGACTTTC	CASSLSSSGANVLTF
TRBV7-6	TRBJ2-1	TRBD2	16	TGTGCCAGCAGACCTGGACTAGCGGGGCGGCCCAATGAGCAGTTCTTC	CASRPGLAGRPNEQFF
TRBV5-1	TRBJ2-7	TRBD2	14	TGCGCCAGCAGCCAATCTAGCGGGAACCCCGAGCAGTACTTC	CASSQSSGNPEQYF
TRBV7-9	TRBJ2-1	NA	12	TGTGCCAGCAGCCAAGGACAACATCGGCAGTTCTTC	CASSQGQHRQFF
TRBV6-5	TRBJ2-7	TRBD1	13	TGTGCCAGCCGAGGGCAGGGGGCCTACGAGCAGTACTTC	CASRGQGAYEQYF
TRBV19	TRBJ2-6	TRBD1	17	TGTGCCAGTAGTGCTGGACAGGGTATAGCTGGGGCCAACGTCCTGACTTTC	CASSAGQGIAGANVLTF
TRBV7-2	TRBJ1-5	NA	14	TGTGCCAGCAGCGCCTTGCTAGGGGATCAGCCCCAGCATTTT	CASSALLGDQPQHF
TRBV10-2	TRBJ1-2	NA	13	TGCGCCAGCGAGGGCAGGCCATCGGGTGGCTACACCTTC	CASEGRPSGGYTF
TRBV5-1	TRBJ1-5	NA	13	TGCGCCAGCAGCTTGGCGGGGAAACAGCCCCAGCATTTT	CASSLAGKQPQHF
TRBV7-8	TRBJ2-5	TRBD1	16	TGTGCCAGCAGCTTTGGGACAGGGATAGGAGTGGAGACCCAGTACTTC	CASSFGTGIGVETQYF
TRBV27	TRBJ2-1	NA	13	TGTGCCAGCAGAAGGAGCTCCTACAATGAGCAGTTCTTC	CASRRSSYNEQFF